What follows describes a single TCR beta chain. The clone's antigen remains unknown. No per-base quality is available; no much larger clone lies one base away. Sequencing was carried out with an Illumina HiSeq 2000. Multiplex PCR amplification was used to build the TCR beta chain libraries. The amplified TCR beta chain products were analyzed by high-throughput sequencing. TCRdb reprocessing: public reads trimmed at Q25 with fastp, clones called with MiXCR, in-frame beta chains kept. Merged by CDR3 protein, the rows form single entries marked with the most common genes and DNA. The sample table holds 85,000 to 130,000 distinct CDR3 sequences, of which 21% were seen once. The ten top clones hold more than 0.9% of the sample. The germline V gene supplies CDR1 KGHDR and CDR2 SFDVKD. The CDR3 starts with the cysteine, ends with the phenylalanine, and has 12 residues. This entry keeps only the CDR3 DNA: 36 bases, framed from base 1. V is shortened by 4 bases, J by 6 bases, and the region joining them spans 6 bases.

Lymph node samples came from the axillary draining lymph nodes of breast cancer patients. The sample comes from a study of breast tumors, draining lymph nodes, adjacent tissues (dated by TCRdb to 2015 to 2016). Context from the whole study: Breast cancer patients provided tumor, adjacent nontumor tissue and axillary lymph nodes, and the study compared the TCR beta repertoires across these three sources. The study aimed to assess the relationships and possible T-cell exchange between tumor, surrounding tissue and draining lymph node repertoires in human breast cancer. General study outcomes and caveats: Tumor and nontumor tissue repertoires were found to be significantly more similar in luminal-like than in basal-like breast cancer. Tumors showed preferential V and J gene usage, and their T-cell repertoire diversity fell below that of lymph nodes yet above that of nontumor tissue. Rather than being directly demonstrated, the conclusion that tumor T cells originate in lymph nodes was presented as consistent with a hypothesis. The data were considered consistent with most tumor T cells being derived from the lymph node and subsequently expanding within tumor tissue.

This TCR came from a female donor with breast cancer. Some clones in this sample may be carry-over from other donors' samples. The rearrangement combines TRBV24-1 with TRBJ2-1; no D gene can be assigned with confidence. What was sequenced was axillary lymph node tissue. The nucleotides read TGTGCCACCAGTGACTTCCCCAATGAGCAGTTCTTC. The translation is CATSDFPNEQFF.